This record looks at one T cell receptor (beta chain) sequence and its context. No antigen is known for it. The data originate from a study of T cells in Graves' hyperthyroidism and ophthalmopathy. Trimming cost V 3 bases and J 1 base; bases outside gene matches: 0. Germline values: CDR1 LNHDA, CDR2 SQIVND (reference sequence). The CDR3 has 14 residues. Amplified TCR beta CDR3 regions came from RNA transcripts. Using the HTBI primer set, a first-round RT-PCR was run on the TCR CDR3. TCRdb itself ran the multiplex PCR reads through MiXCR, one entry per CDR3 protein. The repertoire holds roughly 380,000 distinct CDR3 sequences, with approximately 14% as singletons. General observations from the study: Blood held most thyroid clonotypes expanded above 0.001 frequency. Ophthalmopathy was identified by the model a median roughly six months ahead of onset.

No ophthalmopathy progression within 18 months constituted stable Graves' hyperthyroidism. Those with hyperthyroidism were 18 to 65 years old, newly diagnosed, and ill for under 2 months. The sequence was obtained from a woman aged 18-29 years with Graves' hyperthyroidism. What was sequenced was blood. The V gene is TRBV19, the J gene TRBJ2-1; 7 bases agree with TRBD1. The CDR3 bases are TGTGCCAGTAGTATGACAGGGTCCTACAATGAGCAGTTCTTC. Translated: CASSMTGSYNEQFF. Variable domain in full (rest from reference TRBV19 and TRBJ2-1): DGGITQSPKYLFRKEGQNVTLSCEQNLNHDAMYWYRQDPGQGLRLIYYSQIVNDFQKGDIAEGYSVSREKKESFPLTVTSAQKNPTAFYLCASSMTGSYNEQFFGPGTRLTVL.